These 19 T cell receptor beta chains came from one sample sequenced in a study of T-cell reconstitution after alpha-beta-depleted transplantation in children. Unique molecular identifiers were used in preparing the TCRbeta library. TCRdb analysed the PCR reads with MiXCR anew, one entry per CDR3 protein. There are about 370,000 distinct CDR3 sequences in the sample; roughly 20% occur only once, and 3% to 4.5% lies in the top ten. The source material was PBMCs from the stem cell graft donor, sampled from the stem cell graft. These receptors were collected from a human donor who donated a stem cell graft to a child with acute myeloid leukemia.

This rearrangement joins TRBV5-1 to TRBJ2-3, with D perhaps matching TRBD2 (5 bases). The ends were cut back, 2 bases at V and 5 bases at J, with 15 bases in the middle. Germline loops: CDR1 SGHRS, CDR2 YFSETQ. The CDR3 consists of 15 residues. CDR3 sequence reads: CASSLIGLPGDTQYF. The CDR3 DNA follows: TGCGCCAGCAGCTTAATCGGACTGCCAGGAGATACGCAGTATTTT. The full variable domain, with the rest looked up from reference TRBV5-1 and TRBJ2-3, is KAGVTQTPRYLIKTRGQQVTLSCSPISGHRSVSWYQQTPGQGLQFLFEYFSETQRNKGNFPGRFSGRQFSNSRSEMNVSTLELGDSALYLCASSLIGLPGDTQYFGPGTRLTVL.

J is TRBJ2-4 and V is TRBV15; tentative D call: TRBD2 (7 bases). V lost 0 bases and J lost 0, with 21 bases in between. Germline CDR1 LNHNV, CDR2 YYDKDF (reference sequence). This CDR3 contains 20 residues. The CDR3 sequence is CATSRDLGRGGRLAKNIQYF. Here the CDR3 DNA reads TGTGCCACCAGCAGAGATCTTGGGAGGGGGGGACGACTAGCCAAAAACATTCAGTACTTC.

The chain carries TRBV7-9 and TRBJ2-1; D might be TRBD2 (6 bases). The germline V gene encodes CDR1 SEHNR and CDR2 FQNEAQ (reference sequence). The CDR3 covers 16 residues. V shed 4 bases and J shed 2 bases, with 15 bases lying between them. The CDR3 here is CASSSTGEVPYNEQFF. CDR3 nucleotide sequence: TGTGCCAGCAGCTCGACGGGGGAGGTGCCCTACAATGAGCAGTTCTTC.

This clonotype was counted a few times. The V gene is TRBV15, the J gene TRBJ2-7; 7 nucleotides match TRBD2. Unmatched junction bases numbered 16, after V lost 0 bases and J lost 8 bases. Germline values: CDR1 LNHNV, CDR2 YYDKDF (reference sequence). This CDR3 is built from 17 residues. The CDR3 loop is CATSRDRGGVPKLKQYF. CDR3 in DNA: TGTGCCACCAGCAGAGATAGGGGAGGGGTCCCGAAGTTGAAGCAGTACTTC.

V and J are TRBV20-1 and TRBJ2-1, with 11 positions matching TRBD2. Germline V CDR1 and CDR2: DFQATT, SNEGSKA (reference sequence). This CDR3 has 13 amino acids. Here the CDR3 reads CSPGLAAYNEQFF. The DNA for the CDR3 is TGCAGCCCGGGACTAGCGGCCTACAATGAGCAGTTCTTC.

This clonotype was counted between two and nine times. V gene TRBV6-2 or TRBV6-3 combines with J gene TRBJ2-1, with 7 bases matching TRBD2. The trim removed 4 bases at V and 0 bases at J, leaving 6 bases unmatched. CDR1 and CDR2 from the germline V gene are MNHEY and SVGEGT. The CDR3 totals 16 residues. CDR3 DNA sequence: TGTGCCAGCAGTTCCCACGGGGGGTACTCCTACAATGAGCAGTTCTTC. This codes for CASSSHGGYSYNEQFF.

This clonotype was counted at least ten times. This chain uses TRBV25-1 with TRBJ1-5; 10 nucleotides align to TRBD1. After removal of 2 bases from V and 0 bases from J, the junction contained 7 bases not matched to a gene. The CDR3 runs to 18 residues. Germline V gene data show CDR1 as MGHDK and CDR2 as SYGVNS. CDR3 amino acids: CASSEGTGEHHSNQPQHF. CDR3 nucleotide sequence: TGTGCCAGCAGTGAAGGGACAGGGGAGCATCATAGCAATCAGCCCCAGCATTTT.

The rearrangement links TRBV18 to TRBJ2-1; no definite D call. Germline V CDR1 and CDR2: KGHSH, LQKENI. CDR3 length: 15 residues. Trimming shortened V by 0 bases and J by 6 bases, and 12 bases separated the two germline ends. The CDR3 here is CASSPPGDSPNEQFF. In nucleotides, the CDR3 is TGTGCCAGCTCACCACCCGGTGATAGCCCCAATGAGCAGTTCTTC.

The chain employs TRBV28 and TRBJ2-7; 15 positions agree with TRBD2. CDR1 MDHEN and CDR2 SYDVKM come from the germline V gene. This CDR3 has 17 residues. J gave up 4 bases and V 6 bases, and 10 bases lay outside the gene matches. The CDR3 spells CASRGPGLAGGSYEQYF. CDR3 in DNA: TGTGCCAGCAGGGGTCCGGGACTAGCGGGAGGTTCGTACGAGCAGTACTTC.

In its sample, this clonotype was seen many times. The CDR3 nucleotides are TGTGCCAGCAGCTGGACTAGCGGGACCTCCTACGAGCAGTACTTC. Translating gives CASSWTSGTSYEQYF. The rearrangement links TRBV27 to TRBJ2-7, with 12 nucleotides matching TRBD2. V lost 6 bases, J lost 0 bases, and 3 bases stayed unmatched. Germline assignment: CDR1 MNHEY and CDR2 SMNVEV (reference sequence). There are 15 residues in the CDR3.

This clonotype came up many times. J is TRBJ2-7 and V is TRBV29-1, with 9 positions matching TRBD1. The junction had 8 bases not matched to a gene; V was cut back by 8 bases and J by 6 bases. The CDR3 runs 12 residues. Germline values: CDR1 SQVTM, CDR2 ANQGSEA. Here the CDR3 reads CSIRTGASEQYF. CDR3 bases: TGCAGCATCCGGACAGGGGCGAGCGAGCAGTACTTC.

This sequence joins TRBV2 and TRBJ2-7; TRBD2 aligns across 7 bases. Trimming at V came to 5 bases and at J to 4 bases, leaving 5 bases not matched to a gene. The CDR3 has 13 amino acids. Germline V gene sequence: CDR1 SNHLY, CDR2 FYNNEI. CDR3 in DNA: TGTGCCAGCAGTAGCGGGGAGAGGTACGAGCAGTACTTC. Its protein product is CASSSGERYEQYF.

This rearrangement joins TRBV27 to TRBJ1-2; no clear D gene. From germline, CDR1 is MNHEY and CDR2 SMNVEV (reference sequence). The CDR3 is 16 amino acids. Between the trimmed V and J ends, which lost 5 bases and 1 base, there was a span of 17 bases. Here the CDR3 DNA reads TGTGCCAGCAGTCCCCTCGCAGGACGGATTAACTATGGCTACACCTTC. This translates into CASSPLAGRINYGYTF.

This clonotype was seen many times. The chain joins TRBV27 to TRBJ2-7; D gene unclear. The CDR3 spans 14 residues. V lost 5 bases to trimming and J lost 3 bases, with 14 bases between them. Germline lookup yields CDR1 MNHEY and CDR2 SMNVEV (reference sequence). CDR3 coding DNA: TGTGCCAGCAGTCCCGGTCCTTGGGGCTACGAGCAGTACTTC. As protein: CASSPGPWGYEQYF.

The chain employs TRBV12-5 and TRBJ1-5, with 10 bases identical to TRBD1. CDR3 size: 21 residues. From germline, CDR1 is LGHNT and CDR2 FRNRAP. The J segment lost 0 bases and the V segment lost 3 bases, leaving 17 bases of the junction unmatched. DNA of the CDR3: TGTGCTAGTGGTTTTGTTTTAGGGGGACAGGGGATGCTATTTAGCAATCAGCCCCAGCATTTT. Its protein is CASGFVLGGQGMLFSNQPQHF.

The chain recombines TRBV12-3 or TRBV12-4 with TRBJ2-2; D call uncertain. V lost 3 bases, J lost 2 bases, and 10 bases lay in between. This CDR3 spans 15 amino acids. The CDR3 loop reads CASSLGYVNTGELFF. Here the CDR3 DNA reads TGTGCCAGCAGTTTGGGCTATGTCAACACCGGGGAGCTGTTTTTT.

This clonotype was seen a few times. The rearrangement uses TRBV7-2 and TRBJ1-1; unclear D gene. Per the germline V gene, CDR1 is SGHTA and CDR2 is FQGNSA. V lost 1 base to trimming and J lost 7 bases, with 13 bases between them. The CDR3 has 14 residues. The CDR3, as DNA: TGTGCCAGCAGCTTAGGTAGCCGGACGGTTGAAGCTTTCTTT. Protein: CASSLGSRTVEAFF.

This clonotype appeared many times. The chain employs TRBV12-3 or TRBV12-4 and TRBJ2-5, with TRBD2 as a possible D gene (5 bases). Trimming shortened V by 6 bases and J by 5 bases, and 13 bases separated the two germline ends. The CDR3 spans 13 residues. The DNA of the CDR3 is TGTGCCAGCAGGCGTGGAGGCGTGGAGACCCAGTACTTC. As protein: CASRRGGVETQYF.

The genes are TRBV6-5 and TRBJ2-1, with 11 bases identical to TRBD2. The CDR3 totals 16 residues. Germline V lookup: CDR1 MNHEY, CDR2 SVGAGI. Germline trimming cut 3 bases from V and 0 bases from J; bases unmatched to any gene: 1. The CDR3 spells CASSYTSGGSYNEQFF. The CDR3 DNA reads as TGTGCCAGCAGTTATACTAGCGGGGGCTCCTACAATGAGCAGTTCTTC.